A selection of T cell receptor beta chains follows, all from one sample in a study of CD8 T cells in ankylosing spondylitis. Via MiXCR, TCRdb re-called the 5' RACE reads, giving one row per CDR3 protein. The table has roughly 250,000 distinct CDR3 sequences, under 12% seen once. Sequencing was done on a sample of blood, either unsorted or a sorted T cell fraction (not recorded which). These receptors were obtained from a male donor with ankylosing spondylitis or in good health (not recorded which). Each CDR3 is given with its conserved first and last residue. Fields, in order: D gene, V gene, clone size, J gene, CDR3 protein, CDR3 DNA. The D gene is left open where the match is weak. Size is omitted from some rows. Given values are once, few, many or a class for expanded clones.

d_call: NA; v_call: TRBV7-2; clone_size: NA; j_call: TRBJ2-1; cdr3_aa: CASSLEGANEQFF; cdr3_nt: TGTGCCAGCAGCTTAGAGGGTGCGAATGAGCAGTTCTTC
d_call: NA; v_call: TRBV11-1; clone_size: few; j_call: TRBJ2-1; cdr3_aa: CASSLGPLSSYNEQFF; cdr3_nt: TGTGCCAGCAGCTTAGGCCCCTTAAGCTCCTACAATGAGCAGTTCTTC
d_call: TRBD1; v_call: TRBV4-1; clone_size: NA; j_call: TRBJ1-5; cdr3_aa: CASSQGGRDSYLKNQPQHF; cdr3_nt: TGCGCCAGCAGCCAAGGCGGGCGGGACAGCTACCTAAAAAATCAGCCCCAGCATTTT
d_call: NA; v_call: TRBV7-6; clone_size: many; j_call: TRBJ2-7; cdr3_aa: CASSPSGPFSYEQYF; cdr3_nt: TGTGCCAGCAGCCCTTCTGGGCCATTCTCCTACGAGCAGTACTTC
d_call: TRBD1; v_call: TRBV2; clone_size: many; j_call: TRBJ1-1; cdr3_aa: CASSYTGGGTEAFF; cdr3_nt: TGTGCCAGCAGCTACACAGGGGGGGGGACTGAAGCTTTCTTT
d_call: NA; v_call: TRBV3-1; clone_size: many; j_call: TRBJ2-1; cdr3_aa: CASSQNPGYNEQFF; cdr3_nt: TGTGCCAGCAGCCAAAATCCTGGCTACAATGAGCAGTTCTTC
d_call: NA; v_call: TRBV2; clone_size: many; j_call: TRBJ2-5; cdr3_aa: CASNQGLQETQYF; cdr3_nt: TGTGCCAGCAATCAGGGCCTCCAAGAGACCCAGTACTTC
d_call: NA; v_call: TRBV5-1; clone_size: many; j_call: TRBJ2-7; cdr3_aa: CASSWGSYEQYF; cdr3_nt: TGCGCCAGCAGCTGGGGGAGCTACGAGCAGTACTTC
d_call: NA; v_call: TRBV28; clone_size: many; j_call: TRBJ2-4; cdr3_aa: CASSLNSPGLIQYF; cdr3_nt: TGTGCCAGCAGTTTAAATAGCCCCGGACTCATTCAGTACTTC
d_call: NA; v_call: TRBV5-4; clone_size: few; j_call: TRBJ1-5; cdr3_aa: CASSFGTDLNQPQHF; cdr3_nt: TGTGCCAGCAGCTTCGGGACGGACTTAAATCAGCCCCAGCATTTT
d_call: NA; v_call: TRBV2; clone_size: many; j_call: TRBJ2-7; cdr3_aa: CASRDGVEQYF; cdr3_nt: TGTGCCAGCAGGGACGGAGTCGAGCAGTACTTC
d_call: TRBD2; v_call: TRBV12-3/TRBV12-4; clone_size: many; j_call: TRBJ2-3; cdr3_aa: CASSLAGLALRGDTQYF; cdr3_nt: TGTGCCAGCAGTTTAGCGGGTCTAGCCCTGCGGGGGGATACGCAGTATTTT
d_call: TRBD1; v_call: TRBV29-1; clone_size: few; j_call: TRBJ2-3; cdr3_aa: CSVDREFSDTQYF; cdr3_nt: TGCAGCGTGGACAGGGAATTCTCGGATACGCAGTATTTT
d_call: NA; v_call: TRBV5-1; clone_size: many; j_call: TRBJ2-3; cdr3_aa: CASSRADPGDTQYF; cdr3_nt: TGCGCCAGCAGCCGCGCGGATCCGGGGGATACGCAGTATTTT
d_call: NA; v_call: TRBV4-1; clone_size: many; j_call: TRBJ2-7; cdr3_aa: CASSHRALGEDEQYF; cdr3_nt: TGCGCCAGCAGCCATAGAGCGCTCGGGGAGGACGAGCAGTACTTC
d_call: TRBD2; v_call: TRBV10-2; clone_size: NA; j_call: TRBJ2-7; cdr3_aa: CASSDRGGPNPYEQYF; cdr3_nt: TGCGCCAGCAGTGATCGGGGAGGGCCCAACCCCTACGAGCAGTACTTC
d_call: TRBD2; v_call: TRBV6-1; clone_size: NA; j_call: TRBJ2-3; cdr3_aa: CASKRAGANTDTQYF; cdr3_nt: TGTGCCAGCAAGAGGGCGGGAGCCAACACAGATACGCAGTATTTT
d_call: TRBD1; v_call: TRBV27; clone_size: many; j_call: TRBJ2-7; cdr3_aa: CASSFGQGYEQYF; cdr3_nt: TGTGCCAGCAGTTTCGGACAGGGCTACGAGCAGTACTTC
d_call: NA; v_call: TRBV12-3/TRBV12-4; clone_size: many; j_call: TRBJ2-2; cdr3_aa: CASSPGSMGELFF; cdr3_nt: TGTGCCAGCAGCCCAGGAAGTATGGGGGAGCTGTTTTTT
d_call: TRBD1; v_call: TRBV12-3/TRBV12-4; clone_size: many; j_call: TRBJ2-4; cdr3_aa: CASSLAGTGKNIQYF; cdr3_nt: TGTGCCAGCAGTCTCGCCGGGACAGGGAAAAACATTCAGTACTTC
d_call: TRBD1; v_call: TRBV11-3; clone_size: few; j_call: TRBJ1-2; cdr3_aa: CASSTTTGLYGYTF; cdr3_nt: TGTGCCAGCAGCACTACGACAGGGCTCTATGGCTACACCTTC
d_call: NA; v_call: TRBV7-9; clone_size: many; j_call: TRBJ2-5; cdr3_aa: CASSKSKETQYF; cdr3_nt: TGTGCCAGCAGCAAGAGTAAGGAGACCCAGTACTTC
d_call: NA; v_call: TRBV20-1; clone_size: many; j_call: TRBJ2-4; cdr3_aa: CSARDVPIQYF; cdr3_nt: TGCAGTGCTAGAGATGTCCCCATTCAGTACTTC
d_call: NA; v_call: TRBV7-2; clone_size: NA; j_call: TRBJ2-5; cdr3_aa: CASSSTGRGETQYF; cdr3_nt: TGTGCCAGCAGCTCAACAGGGAGGGGAGAGACCCAGTACTTC
d_call: TRBD1; v_call: TRBV7-2; clone_size: many; j_call: TRBJ1-5; cdr3_aa: CASSIEQGQPQHF; cdr3_nt: TGTGCCAGCAGCATTGAACAGGGGCAGCCCCAGCATTTT
d_call: NA; v_call: TRBV15; clone_size: many; j_call: TRBJ2-2; cdr3_aa: CATSRDPGLYTGELFF; cdr3_nt: TGTGCCACCAGCAGAGATCCCGGGCTCTACACCGGGGAGCTGTTTTTT
d_call: TRBD1; v_call: TRBV18; clone_size: NA; j_call: TRBJ1-1; cdr3_aa: CASSPNRGQDTEAFF; cdr3_nt: TGTGCCAGCTCCCCCAACAGGGGGCAAGACACTGAAGCTTTCTTT
d_call: TRBD1; v_call: TRBV20-1; clone_size: few; j_call: TRBJ1-2; cdr3_aa: CSAEDRGGYGYTF; cdr3_nt: TGCAGTGCCGAGGACAGGGGCGGCTATGGCTACACCTTC